This TCR beta chain was observed in a study of tumor-infiltrating lymphocytes in glioblastoma multiforme. About this clonotype itself: Its antigen is currently unknown.

TCRB libraries came from RNA via three nested multiplex PCR rounds. A C-beta primer primed TCRB cDNA from roughly 0.51 ug RNA. Unique molecular identifiers were not described for the libraries. TCRdb re-derived calls from the multiplex PCR reads in MiXCR, one entry per CDR3 protein. The sample contains about 11,000 distinct CDR3 sequences, more than 70% of which appear only once. Points from the study as a whole: No surface-marker sorting into functional T cell subtypes was done. Just one glioblastoma patient contributed to the TCR-mutation comparison.

This CDR3 has 16 residues. V was pared by 8 bases and J by 9 bases, with 12 bases of the junction left unmatched. CDR1 MGHRA and CDR2 YSYEKL come from the germline V gene. Input material: brain tumor tissue. The source is a male donor with glioblastoma. The chain has TRBV4-1 and TRBJ2-1, with 14 bases lining up with TRBD2. Here the CDR3 reads CASSSSGTSGRGEQFF. The CDR3 coding sequence is TGCGCCAGCTCAAGCTCCGGGACTAGCGGGAGAGGTGAGCAGTTCTTC.